A selection of T cell receptor beta chains follows, all from one sample in a study of blood T cell repertoires in COVID-19. The method was immunoSEQ multiplex PCR; TCRdb's version includes in-frame clones alone and lacks a portion of them. The data contain some 200,000 clones, about nine tenths of them seen just once; the ten biggest clones take up around 2.4%. The sample was PBMCs or T cells enriched from blood (not recorded which). These receptors were obtained from a woman aged 25-40 years who had recovered from COVID-19. The CDR3 runs from the conserved cysteine through the conserved F or W. D genes are given only for firm matches. Expanded clones are given a class, and other clones once, few, many or no size at all.

D gene,J gene,clone size,V gene,CDR3 DNA,CDR3 protein
.,TRBJ1-5,once,TRBV30,TGTGCCTGGAGTGTGACTGGGTCCGGCAATCAGCCCCAGCATTTT,CAWSVTGSGNQPQHF
.,TRBJ1-5,.,TRBV24-1,TGTGCCACCAATCAGGGCAATCAGCCCCAGCATTTT,CATNQGNQPQHF
.,TRBJ1-3,.,TRBV30,TGTGCCTGGAGTGTCAGGGTGCTCTCTGGAAACACCATATATTTT,CAWSVRVLSGNTIYF
TRBD1,TRBJ2-7,.,TRBV19,TGTGCCAGTAGTATGAGGGGACAGGGGGTAAGCTCCTACGAGCAGTACTTC,CASSMRGQGVSSYEQYF
.,TRBJ1-1,.,TRBV19,TGTGCCACCAACAGGGCGCCCCAGAACACTGAAGCTTTCTTT,CATNRAPQNTEAFF
.,TRBJ1-1,.,TRBV19,TGTGCCAGTAGTATTACGGCCTGGACAGATTTAGAAGCTTTCTTT,CASSITAWTDLEAFF
.,TRBJ1-1,once,TRBV7-3,TGTGCCAGCAGCCCAGGCGGGGGCGGAGAAGCTTTCTTT,CASSPGGGGEAFF
TRBD2,TRBJ2-3,.,TRBV19,TGTGCCAGTAGGAACAGACTAGCCGATGCTAGCACAGATACGCAGTATTTT,CASRNRLADASTDTQYF
.,TRBJ2-1,.,TRBV30,TGTGCCTGGAGTTCAGGGCAGGGCGGAGAGCAGTTCTTC,CAWSSGQGGEQFF
TRBD1,TRBJ1-2,.,TRBV7-9,TGTGCCAGCAGCTTAGTGGGACAGGGGTCTGGCTACACCTTC,CASSLVGQGSGYTF
TRBD1,TRBJ1-6,.,TRBV19,TGTGCCAGTAGCAAACCGGGACAGGGACGATCACCCCTCCACTTT,CASSKPGQGRSPLHF
.,TRBJ1-5,once,TRBV19,TGTGCCAGTAGCGACAATAGCAATCAGCCCCAGCATTTT,CASSDNSNQPQHF
.,TRBJ2-3,.,TRBV5-1,TGCGCCAGCAGCTTACTAGTTGATGTAGATACGCAGTATTTT,CASSLLVDVDTQYF
TRBD2,TRBJ2-1,.,TRBV2,TGTGCCAGCAGTTTTAGCGGGGGGAACAATGAGCAGTTCTTC,CASSFSGGNNEQFF
.,TRBJ2-6,.,TRBV10-3,TGTGCCATCAGTGGGGAAGGGGGATCTGGGGCCAACGTCCTGACTTTC,CAISGEGGSGANVLTF
TRBD1,TRBJ1-4,.,TRBV7-2,TGTGCCAGCAGCCAGACAGGGTGGGAAACTAATGAAAAACTGTTTTTT,CASSQTGWETNEKLFF
.,TRBJ2-5,.,TRBV11-3,TGTGCCAGCAGTACGGAGGTCCAAGAGACCCAGTACTTC,CASSTEVQETQYF
TRBD1,TRBJ1-3,.,TRBV7-7,TGTGCCAGCAGCTTAGAGAGGAGGGGGCTTGCTGGAAACACCATATATTTT,CASSLERRGLAGNTIYF